Given below is one TCR beta chain in context. The CDR3 consists of 18 residues. Germline trimming cut 5 bases from V and 7 bases from J; bases unmatched to any gene: 20. Germline CDR1 and CDR2: MDHEN and SYDVKM. 13 Jbeta primers and 60 Vbeta primers were used for the PCR. Here immunoSEQ multiplex PCR was the method, and the copy in TCRdb shows in-frame clones only, minus some. This repertoire includes tens of thousands of clones. This sample was included in a study of cytomegalovirus exposure and HLA in healthy donors. The sequence was collected from a male donor in good health and CMV-seropositive. The sequenced sample consisted of PBMCs. This chain uses TRBV28 with TRBJ2-3, with 8 positions matching TRBD2. As DNA, the CDR3 is TGTGCCAGCAGTCTATTGGGTGGTCGAGCGGGAGTACGTCATACGCAGTATTTT. It encodes CASSLLGGRAGVRHTQYF.